One T cell receptor beta chain is described in this entry. Its antigen is currently not known. No much larger clone is present one base from it, and per-base qualities are unavailable. Stable hyperthyroidism was defined as no progression to ophthalmopathy within 18 months of follow-up. Patients with hyperthyroidism were aged 18 to 65 years, had been newly diagnosed, and had a disease duration of less than 2 months. Patients were excluded if they had other autoimmune diseases, uncontrolled infections, pregnancy or lactation. Clinical symptoms, serum thyroxine, TRAb, thyroid ultrasound and orbital computed tomography formed the basis of the diagnosis. Using Ficoll-Paque density gradient centrifugation, PBMCs were isolated from 8.5 to 10 ml of fresh peripheral blood. Total RNA was extracted using Trizol reagent, and RNA quality was checked on an Agilent 2100 Bioanalyzer. V is pared back by 0 bases and J by 4 bases, with 12 bases lying between the germline termini. There are 14 amino acids in the CDR3, from cysteine to phenylalanine inclusive. Only the CDR3 DNA is retained, 42 bases long and in frame from the first base. CDR1 and CDR2 were assigned from the germline V gene as SQVTM and ANQGSEA.

The data belong to a study of Graves' ophthalmopathy and Graves' hyperthyroidism (dated by TCRdb to 2016 to 2019). Regarding the complete study: Peripheral blood was collected at initial diagnosis, prior to any treatment. Following sample collection, hyperthyroidism patients were given methimazole at a starting dose of 30 mg daily, and ophthalmopathy patients were given high-dose intravenous methylprednisolone. In total, under 150 blood samples were TCR-sequenced: 40 to 45 ophthalmopathy, some 75 hyperthyroidism and about 17 hyperthyroidism-to-ophthalmopathy patients. The 100 discovery patients were randomly split 7:3 into training and test sets. The study used signatures of the TCR beta repertoire to tell Graves' ophthalmopathy apart from Graves' hyperthyroidism and to predict which patients would progress to ophthalmopathy. To explore V-J signatures that separate ophthalmopathy from hyperthyroidism, a discovery set of about a hundred patients was enrolled, consisting of about 41 with ophthalmopathy and some 56 with stable hyperthyroidism. The independent validation cohort included under 20 hyperthyroidism patients plus 17 patients who later progressed from hyperthyroidism to ophthalmopathy. T-cell repertoires of thyroid tissue and blood were compared in 5 or 6 hyperthyroidism patients. Broad study findings and their caveats: In cross-validation, the 13-signature model distinguished ophthalmopathy from stable hyperthyroidism with just over 85% sensitivity and approximately 81% specificity, while in the test set the corresponding values were approximately 79% and 70%. In validation, the model predicted ophthalmopathy progression with less than 71% sensitivity and roughly 72% specificity; 12 predicted patients were CT-confirmed with GO in a median of about 6.1 months. No statistical method was used to set the sample size in advance, and the investigators knew which group each participant was assigned to. Among expanded thyroid clonotypes with frequency above 0.001, most also showed up in blood, which suggests that blood repertoires may reflect the thyroid immune response.

For repertoire sequencing, the TCR beta CDR3 regions were amplified from RNA transcripts. A first-round RT-PCR used HTBI primers with the Qiagen OneStep RT-PCR kit, followed by a second-round multiplex PCR, size selection and purification. Libraries were sequenced on an Illumina HiSeq2000 using paired-end 100 bp reads. The source study handled its data this way. Reads were processed with SOAPnuke, discarding reads with adapters, uncalled bases, mean Phred below 15, or no exact constant-primer or identifier match. COPE v1.2.5 was used to merge the high-quality paired reads. Unique nucleotide sequences were defined as clonotypes and aligned to IMGT TRB V, D and J references using MiTCR v1.1. Analysis was restricted to V-J combinations with a frequency above 0.0001, which covered roughly 99% of repertoires. A TCR clonal expansion and chaos score per V-J combination was defined as the ratio of F50 clonal expansion to chaos observed in the TCRdist matrix. Features were reduced by Welch's t-statistics and random forest to 10 to 15 V-J combinations, which fed a naive Bayes classifier. Thyroid-blood repertoire similarity was quantified with the Morisita-Horn index. TCRdb reprocessed the public reads (quality trimming at Q25 with fastp, clone calling with MiXCR) and kept in-frame beta chains. Rows are unified per CDR3 protein, each entry keeping the most common DNA and genes. TCRdb's processing, not the authors' own work, is the source of the V and J calls. The sample table shows some 380,000 distinct CDR3 sequences, and about 16% are seen once. In total, the top ten clones hold approximately 7% of the sample.

Sequencing used peripheral blood. This receptor was obtained from a woman aged 18-29 years with stable Graves' hyperthyroidism. Donor details come from another sample of the same person, matched by shared clones. The chain is made from TRBV29-1 and TRBJ1-2; the D gene is perhaps TRBD1, on 6 matching bases. The CDR3 amino acid sequence is: CSVEEGALGYGYTF. In nucleotide form, the sequence is TGCAGCGTTGAAGAGGGGGCGCTGGGCTATGGCTACACCTTC.